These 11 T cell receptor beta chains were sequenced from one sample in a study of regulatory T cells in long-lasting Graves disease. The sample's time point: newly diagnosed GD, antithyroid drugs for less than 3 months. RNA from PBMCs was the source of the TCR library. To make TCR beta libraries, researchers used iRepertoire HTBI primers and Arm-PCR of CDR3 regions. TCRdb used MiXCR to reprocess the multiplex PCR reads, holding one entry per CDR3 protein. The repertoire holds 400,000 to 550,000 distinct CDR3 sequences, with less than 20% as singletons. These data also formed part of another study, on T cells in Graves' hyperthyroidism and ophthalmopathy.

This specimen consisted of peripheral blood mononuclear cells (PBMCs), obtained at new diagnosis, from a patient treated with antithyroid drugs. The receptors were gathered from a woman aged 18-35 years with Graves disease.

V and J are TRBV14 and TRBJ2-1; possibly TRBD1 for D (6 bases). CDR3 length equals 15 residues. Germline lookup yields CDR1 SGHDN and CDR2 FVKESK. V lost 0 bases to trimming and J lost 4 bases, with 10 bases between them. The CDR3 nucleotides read TGTGCCAGCAGCCAAGACTTCAGGGGATACAATGAGCAGTTCTTC. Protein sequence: CASSQDFRGYNEQFF.

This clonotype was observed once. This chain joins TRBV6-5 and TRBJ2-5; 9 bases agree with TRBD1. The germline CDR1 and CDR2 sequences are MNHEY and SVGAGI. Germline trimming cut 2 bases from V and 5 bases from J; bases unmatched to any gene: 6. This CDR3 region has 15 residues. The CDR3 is CASSYAGQGEETQYF. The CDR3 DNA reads TGTGCCAGCAGTTACGCGGGACAGGGTGAGGAGACCCAGTACTTC.

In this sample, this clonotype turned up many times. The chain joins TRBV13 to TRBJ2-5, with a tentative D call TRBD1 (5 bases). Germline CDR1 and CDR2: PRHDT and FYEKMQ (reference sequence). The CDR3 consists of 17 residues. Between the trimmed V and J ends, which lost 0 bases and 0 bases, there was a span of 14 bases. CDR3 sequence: CASSLGGPRDHQETQYF. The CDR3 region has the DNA TGTGCCAGCAGCTTAGGGGGGCCCAGGGATCACCAAGAGACCCAGTACTTC.

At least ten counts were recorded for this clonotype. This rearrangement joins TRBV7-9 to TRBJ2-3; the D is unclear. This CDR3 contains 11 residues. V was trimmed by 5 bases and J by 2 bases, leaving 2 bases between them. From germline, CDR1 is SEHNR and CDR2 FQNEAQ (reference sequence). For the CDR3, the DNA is TGTGCCAGCAGCGTCACAGATACGCAGTATTTT. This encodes CASSVTDTQYF.

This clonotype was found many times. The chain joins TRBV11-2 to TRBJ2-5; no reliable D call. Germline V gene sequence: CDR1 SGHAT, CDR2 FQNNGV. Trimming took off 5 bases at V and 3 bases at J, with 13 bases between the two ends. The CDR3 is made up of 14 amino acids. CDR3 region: CASSIISREETQYF. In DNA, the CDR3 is TGTGCCAGCAGCATCATAAGCCGAGAAGAGACCCAGTACTTC.

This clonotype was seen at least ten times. DNA for the CDR3: TGTGCCATCAGTGGGACTAGCGGGAGGGGATATGAGCAGTTCTTC. It translates to CAISGTSGRGYEQFF. This chain connects TRBV10-3 to TRBJ2-1; 15 nucleotides line up with TRBD2. Germline values: CDR1 ENHRY, CDR2 SYGVKD. The V and J ends lost 4 bases and 8 bases, in that order; junction bases with no gene match: 3. The CDR3 contains 15 residues.

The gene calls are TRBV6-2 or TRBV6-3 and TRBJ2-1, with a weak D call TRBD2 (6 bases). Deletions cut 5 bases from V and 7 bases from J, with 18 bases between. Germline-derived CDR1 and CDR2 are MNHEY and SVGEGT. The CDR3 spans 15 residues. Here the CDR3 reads CASSELAGSGNEQFF. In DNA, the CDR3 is TGTGCCAGCAGTGAACTTGCGGGATCGGGGAATGAGCAGTTCTTC.

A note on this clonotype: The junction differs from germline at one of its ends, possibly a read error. The CDR3 DNA reads as TGCAGTGCTAGGGACCGGGACTATTCCTACAATGAGCAGCTCTTC. This encodes CSARDRDYSYNEQLF. The chain employs TRBV20-1 and TRBJ2-1; 7 positions match TRBD2. The CDR3 has 15 amino acids. The germline gives CDR1 DFQATT, CDR2 SNEGSKA (reference sequence).

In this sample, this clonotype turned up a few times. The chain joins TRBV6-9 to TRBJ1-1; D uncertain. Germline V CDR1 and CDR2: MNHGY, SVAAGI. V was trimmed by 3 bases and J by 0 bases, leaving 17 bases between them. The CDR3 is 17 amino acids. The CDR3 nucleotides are TGTGCCAGCAGTTACCAAACGGGGAGAGGCATGAACACTGAAGCTTTCTTT. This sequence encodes CASSYQTGRGMNTEAFF.

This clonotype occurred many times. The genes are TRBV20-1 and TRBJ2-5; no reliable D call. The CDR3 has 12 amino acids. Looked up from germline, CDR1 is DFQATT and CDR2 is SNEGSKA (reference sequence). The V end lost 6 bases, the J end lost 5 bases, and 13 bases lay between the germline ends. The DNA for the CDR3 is TGCAGTGCCGGTAAATTGGTGGAGACCCAGTACTTC. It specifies CSAGKLVETQYF.

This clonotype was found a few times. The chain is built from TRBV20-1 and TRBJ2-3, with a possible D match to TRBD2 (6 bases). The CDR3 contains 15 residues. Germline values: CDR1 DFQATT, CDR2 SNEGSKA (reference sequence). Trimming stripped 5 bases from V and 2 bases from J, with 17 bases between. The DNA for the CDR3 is TGCAGTGCTGGACCGGGAGATCGGTTCACAGATACGCAGTATTTT. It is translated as CSAGPGDRFTDTQYF.